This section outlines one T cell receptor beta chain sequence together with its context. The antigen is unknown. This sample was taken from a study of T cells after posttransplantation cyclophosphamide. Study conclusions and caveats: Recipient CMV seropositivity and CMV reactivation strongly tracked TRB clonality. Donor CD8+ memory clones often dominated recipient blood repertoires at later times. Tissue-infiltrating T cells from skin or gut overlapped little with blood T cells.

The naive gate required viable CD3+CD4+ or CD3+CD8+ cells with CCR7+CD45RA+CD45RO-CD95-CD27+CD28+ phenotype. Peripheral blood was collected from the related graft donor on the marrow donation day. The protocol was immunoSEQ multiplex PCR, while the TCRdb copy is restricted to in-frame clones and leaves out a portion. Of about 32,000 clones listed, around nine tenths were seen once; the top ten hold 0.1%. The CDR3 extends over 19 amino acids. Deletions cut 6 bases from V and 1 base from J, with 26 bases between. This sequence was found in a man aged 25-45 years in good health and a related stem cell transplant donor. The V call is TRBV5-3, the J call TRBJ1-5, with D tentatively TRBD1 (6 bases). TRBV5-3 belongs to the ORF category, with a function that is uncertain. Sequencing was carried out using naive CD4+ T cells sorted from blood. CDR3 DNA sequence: TGTGCCAGAATCACGCGCGGGGGCCCCCGGGGTACCAGCAATCAGCCCCAGCATTTT. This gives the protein CARITRGGPRGTSNQPQHF.